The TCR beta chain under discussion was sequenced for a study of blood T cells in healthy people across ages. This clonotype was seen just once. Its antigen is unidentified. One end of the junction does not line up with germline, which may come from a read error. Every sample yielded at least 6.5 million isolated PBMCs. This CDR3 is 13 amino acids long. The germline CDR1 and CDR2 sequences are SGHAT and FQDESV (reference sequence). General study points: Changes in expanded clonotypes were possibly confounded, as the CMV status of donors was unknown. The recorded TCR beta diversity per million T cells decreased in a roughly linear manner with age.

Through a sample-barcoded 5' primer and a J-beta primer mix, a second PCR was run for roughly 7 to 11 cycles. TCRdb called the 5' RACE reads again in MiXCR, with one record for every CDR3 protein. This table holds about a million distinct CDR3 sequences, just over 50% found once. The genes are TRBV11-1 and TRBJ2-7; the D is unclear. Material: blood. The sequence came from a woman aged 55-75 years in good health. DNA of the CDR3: TGTGCCAGCAGAAAGCTGGATCCCTACGGGCAGTACTTC. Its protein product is CASRKLDPYGQYF.